This TCR beta chain was recovered during a study of blood T cell repertoires in COVID-19. About the study: Spain, Italy and the United States supplied samples that represented acute and convalescent COVID-19.

Trimming took 5 bases from V and 2 from J; bases not matched to a gene: 7. The V gene's germline CDR1 is LNHDA and CDR2 SQIVND (reference sequence). CDR3 length: 16 amino acids. Clones were sequenced by immunoSEQ multiplex PCR, and TCRdb holds only the in-frame ones, with some missing. The data contain around 190,000 clones, roughly 80% of them singletons. Followed longitudinally, the Seattle patients had been enrolled during active infection. The sequencing sample was made of peripheral blood. This sequence was found in a woman aged 40 to 49 with COVID-19, enrolled during active disease. J is TRBJ2-3 and V is TRBV19; TRBD2 aligns across 10 bases. Here the CDR3 reads CASSLGLAATTDTQYF. The CDR3 region has the DNA TGTGCCAGTAGTCTTGGACTAGCGGCCACCACAGATACGCAGTATTTT.